The clone carrying this TCR beta chain was detected only once. CDR1 is SEHNR, CDR2 FQNEAQ, per germline (reference sequence). This CDR3 contains 13 residues. Trimming shortened V by 8 bases and J by 6 bases, and 16 bases separated the two germline ends. This record comes from a study of T cells in Graves' hyperthyroidism and ophthalmopathy. The CDR3 regions of TCR beta were amplified from RNA transcripts. Researchers ran a first-round RT-PCR on the TCR CDR3 using the HTBI primer set. TCRdb reprocessed the multiplex PCR reads with MiXCR, giving one entry per CDR3 protein. The sample records a few hundred thousand distinct CDR3 sequences, roughly 12% being singletons.

This TCR was sampled from a man in his thirties or forties with Graves' hyperthyroidism that later progressed to Graves' ophthalmopathy. The sample consisted of blood. The chain couples TRBV7-9 to TRBJ1-1, with D unresolved. This CDR3 reads CASAGEGGPEAFF. CDR3 nucleotides: TGTGCCAGCGCTGGAGAGGGAGGCCCTGAAGCTTTCTTT.